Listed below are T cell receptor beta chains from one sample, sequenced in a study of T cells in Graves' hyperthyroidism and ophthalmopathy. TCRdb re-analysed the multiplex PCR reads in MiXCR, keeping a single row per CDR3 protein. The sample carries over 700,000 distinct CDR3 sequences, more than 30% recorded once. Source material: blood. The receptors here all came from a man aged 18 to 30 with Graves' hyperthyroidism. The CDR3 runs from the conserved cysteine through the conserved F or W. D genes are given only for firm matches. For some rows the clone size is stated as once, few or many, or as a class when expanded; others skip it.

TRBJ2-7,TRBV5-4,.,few,CASSSQDGSYEQYF,TGTGCCAGCAGCTCCCAGGACGGTTCCTACGAGCAGTACTTC
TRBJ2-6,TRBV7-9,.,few,CASSFGRGANVLTF,TGTGCCAGCAGCTTCGGGCGGGGGGCCAACGTCCTGACTTTC
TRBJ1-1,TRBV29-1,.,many,CSVEVGRERAFF,TGCAGCGTTGAAGTGGGACGGGAAAGAGCTTTCTTT
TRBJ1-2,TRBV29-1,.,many,CSVVPRLSNYGYTF,TGCAGCGTTGTTCCTCGACTTTCTAACTATGGCTACACCTTC
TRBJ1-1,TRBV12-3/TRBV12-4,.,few,CASSAAGVWDTEAFF,TGTGCCAGCAGTGCAGCCGGGGTTTGGGACACTGAAGCTTTCTTT
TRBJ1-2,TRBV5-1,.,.,CASSKAENYGYTF,TGCGCCAGCTCGAAGGCCGAGAACTATGGCTACACCTTC
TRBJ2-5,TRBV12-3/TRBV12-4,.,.,CASSSGPGQETQYF,TGTGCCAGCAGTTCCGGACCGGGCCAAGAGACCCAGTACTTC
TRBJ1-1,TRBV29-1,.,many,CSVEGWKGGTEAFF,TGCAGCGTTGAAGGATGGAAGGGGGGCACTGAAGCTTTCTTT
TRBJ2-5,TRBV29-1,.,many,CSQTVISTGTQYF,TGCAGCCAGACAGTTATCTCGACGGGGACCCAGTACTTC
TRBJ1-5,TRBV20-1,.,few,CSAPSGTTSNQPQHF,TGCAGTGCCCCGTCCGGGACTACTAGCAATCAGCCCCAGCATTTT
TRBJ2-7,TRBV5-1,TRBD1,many,CASSGQGRNEQYF,TGCGCCAGCAGCGGACAGGGTAGAAACGAGCAGTACTTC
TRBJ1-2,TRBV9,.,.,CASSPGEGNSRGYTF,TGTGCCAGCAGCCCCGGAGAGGGGAACTCTCGCGGCTACACCTTC
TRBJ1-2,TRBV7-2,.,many,CASSLDTF,TGTGCCAGCAGCCTTGACACCTTC
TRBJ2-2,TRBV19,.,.,CATKSVSLDYTGELFF,TGTGCCACTAAGTCGGTATCCCTGGACTACACCGGGGAGCTGTTTTTT
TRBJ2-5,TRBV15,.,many,CATSRDLGEETQYF,TGTGCCACCAGCAGAGATCTGGGGGAAGAGACCCAGTACTTC
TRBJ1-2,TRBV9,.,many,CASSVVSGGYTF,TGTGCCAGCAGCGTAGTGAGCGGCGGCTACACCTTC
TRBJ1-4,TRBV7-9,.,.,CASRSHEKLFF,TGTGCCAGCAGGTCCCATGAAAAACTGTTTTTT
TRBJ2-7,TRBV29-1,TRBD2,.,CSVVPATSGGFSSYEQYF,TGCAGCGTTGTTCCCGCAACTAGCGGGGGCTTTAGCTCCTACGAGCAGTACTTC
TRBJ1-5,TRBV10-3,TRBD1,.,CASGQWGNQPQHF,TGTGCCTCGGGACAGTGGGGCAATCAGCCCCAGCATTTT
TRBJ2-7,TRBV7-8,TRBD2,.,CASSSGLATSYEQYF,TGTGCCAGCAGCTCAGGACTAGCGACCTCCTACGAGCAGTACTTC
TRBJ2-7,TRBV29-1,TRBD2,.,CSLFPGGYEQYF,TGCAGCTTATTTCCGGGAGGCTACGAGCAGTACTTC
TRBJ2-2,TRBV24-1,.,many,CATLNEGTGELFF,TGTGCCACCTTAAACGAAGGCACCGGGGAGCTGTTTTTT
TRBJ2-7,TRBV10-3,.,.,CASSPRQDSAYEQYF,TGTGCCAGCAGTCCCCGGCAGGACAGCGCCTACGAGCAGTACTTC
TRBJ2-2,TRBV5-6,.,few,CASSPHGNTGELFF,TGTGCCAGCAGTCCCCACGGAAACACCGGGGAGCTGTTTTTT
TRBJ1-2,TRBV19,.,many,CASSTRGRPGYTF,TGTGCCAGTAGTACTAGAGGCAGGCCTGGCTACACCTTC
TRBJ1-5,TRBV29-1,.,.,CSVAGADQPQHF,TGCAGCGTTGCTGGGGCTGATCAGCCCCAGCATTTT
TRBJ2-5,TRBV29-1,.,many,CSVPTGETQYF,TGCAGCGTCCCAACGGGAGAGACCCAGTACTTC
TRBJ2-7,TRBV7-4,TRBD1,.,CASSSTDRGLKQYF,TGTGCCAGCAGTTCTACGGACAGGGGGCTCAAGCAGTACTTC
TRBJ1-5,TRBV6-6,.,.,CASSYSSIRGNQPQHF,TGTGCCAGCAGTTACTCCAGTATACGGGGTAATCAGCCCCAGCATTTT
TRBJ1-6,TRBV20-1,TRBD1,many,CSAFGTGQNSPLHF,TGCAGTGCTTTTGGGACAGGGCAGAATTCACCCCTCCACTTT
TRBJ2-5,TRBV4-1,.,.,CASSKGEVQETQYF,TGCGCCAGCTCGAAGGGGGAGGTGCAAGAGACCCAGTACTTC
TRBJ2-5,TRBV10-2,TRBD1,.,CASSTWTGEETQYF,TGCGCCAGCAGCACCTGGACAGGGGAAGAGACCCAGTACTTC
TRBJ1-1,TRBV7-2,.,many,CASSLASGRAFF,TGTGCCAGCAGCTTAGCGTCAGGGAGAGCTTTCTTT
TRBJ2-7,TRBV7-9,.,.,CAGSLSGQGAYEQYF,TGTGCCGGCAGCCTCAGTGGACAAGGTGCCTACGAGCAGTACTTC
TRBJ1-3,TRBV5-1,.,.,CASSSGNREENTIYF,TGCGCCAGCAGCTCCGGTAACAGGGAGGAGAACACCATATATTTT
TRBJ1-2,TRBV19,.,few,CASSMSVGSYGYTF,TGTGCCAGTAGTATGAGTGTGGGGTCGTATGGCTACACCTTC
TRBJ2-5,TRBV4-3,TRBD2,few,CASSQGGLAGGQETQYF,TGCGCCAGCAGCCAAGGAGGGCTAGCGGGAGGGCAGGAGACCCAGTACTTC
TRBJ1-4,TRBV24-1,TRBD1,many,CATRGEGAHEKLFF,TGTGCCACCAGAGGGGAGGGGGCGCATGAAAAACTGTTTTTT
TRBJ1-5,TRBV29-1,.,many,CSVGSDQPQHF,TGCAGCGTTGGATCCGATCAGCCCCAGCATTTT
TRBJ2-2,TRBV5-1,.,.,CASSSSLDRTGELFF,TGCGCCAGCAGCTCCAGCCTAGATCGGACCGGGGAGCTGTTTTTT
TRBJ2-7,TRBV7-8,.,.,CASSYSQSGGYEQYF,TGTGCCAGCAGCTACTCCCAGTCGGGCGGCTACGAGCAGTACTTC
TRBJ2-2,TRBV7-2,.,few,CASSLRSSPNTGELFF,TGTGCCAGCAGCTTACGGTCTAGCCCAAACACCGGGGAGCTGTTTTTT
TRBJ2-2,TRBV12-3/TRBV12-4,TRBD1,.,CASSSQGYRGTGELFF,TGTGCCAGCAGTTCCCAGGGGTACAGGGGCACCGGGGAGCTGTTTTTT
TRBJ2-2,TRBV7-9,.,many,CASDEGRSNTGELFF,TGTGCCAGCGACGAGGGAAGGTCGAACACCGGGGAGCTGTTTTTT
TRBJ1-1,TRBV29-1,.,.,CSLQGFGNTEAFF,TGCAGCTTGCAAGGGTTCGGGAACACTGAAGCTTTCTTT
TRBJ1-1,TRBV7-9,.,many,CASSLLEATEAFF,TGTGCCAGCAGCTTATTAGAAGCTACTGAAGCTTTCTTT